This is a list of T cell receptor beta chains from one sample in a study of shared clonotypes between healthy human individuals. The table came from immunoSEQ multiplex PCR; TCRdb's copy has only in-frame clones and leaves some out. The top ten clones hold roughly 0.14% of a sample with more than 2,000,000 clones, around nine tenths of them seen once. The sequenced sample consisted of naive CD4+ T cells sorted from blood. These receptors came from a man in his late teens or twenties in good health. Both conserved end residues are part of each CDR3. D genes are given only for firm matches. Clone size is given for some rows only: seen once, a few or many times, or a class if the clone is expanded.

TRBJ1-2 TRBV30 . once TGTGCCTGGAGTGAGGATGGCTACACCTTC CAWSEDGYTF
TRBJ2-1 TRBV30 TRBD2 . TGTGCCTGGAGTCCCCGGACTAGCGGGAGCAATGAGCAGTTCTTC CAWSPRTSGSNEQFF
TRBJ1-1 TRBV6-6 . . TGTGCCAGCAGTTACAGAGGGGCCATGGAAGCTTTCTTT CASSYRGAMEAFF
TRBJ1-1 TRBV12-5 . . TGTGCTAGTGGTAAGGGGAAGAACACTGAAGCTTTCTTT CASGKGKNTEAFF
TRBJ2-5 TRBV25-1 TRBD2 . TGTGCCAGTACCCGACTAGCGGGGACCCAAGAGACCCAGTACTTC CASTRLAGTQETQYF
TRBJ1-2 TRBV27 TRBD1 few TGTGCCAGCAGTGACAGGGTTACGGGCTACACCTTC CASSDRVTGYTF
TRBJ1-1 TRBV7-9 . . TGTGCCAGCAGCTTGCAGGGCCAGATGGGTCGAGCTTTCTTT CASSLQGQMGRAFF
TRBJ2-5 TRBV7-2 . . TGTGCCAGCAGCACCCGGGACCGAAAAGAGACCCAGTACTTC CASSTRDRKETQYF
TRBJ2-7 TRBV4-1 TRBD2 . TGCGCCAGCAGCCTCAACGCCGGAACTCCGGGACTAACAACCTACGAGCAGTACTTC CASSLNAGTPGLTTYEQYF
TRBJ1-1 TRBV1 . . TGCACCAGCAACTCTCCGGGACGTATGAACACTGAAGCTTTCTTT CTSNSPGRMNTEAFF
TRBJ1-6 TRBV25-1 . few TGTGCCAGCAGTGCCCAGGGGAGGAATTCACCCCTCCACTTT CASSAQGRNSPLHF
TRBJ2-3 TRBV5-1 TRBD2 . TGCGCCAGCAGCTTGGCGAGTAGCGGGAGCGGCCTGGTCACAGATACGCAGTATTTT CASSLASSGSGLVTDTQYF
TRBJ1-2 TRBV13 . . TGTGCCAGCAGCTCCTCCGGGACGCCCACTAACTATGGCTACACCTTC CASSSSGTPTNYGYTF
TRBJ2-1 TRBV18 . . TGTGCCAGCTCACCCCCGGGGGCAGAATACAATGAGCAGTTCTTC CASSPPGAEYNEQFF
TRBJ1-5 TRBV7-8 . . TGTGCCAGCAGCTTAGGGGTGGATCAGCCCCAGCATTTT CASSLGVDQPQHF
TRBJ2-1 TRBV6-1 TRBD2 . TGTGCCAGCAGTGCCACGGGAGGGCCGTTGTTCTTC CASSATGGPLFF
TRBJ2-7 TRBV6-6 . . TGTGCCAGCAGTTCCACTTCTGGCAGCCCGTACGAGCAGTACTTC CASSSTSGSPYEQYF
TRBJ1-5 TRBV5-5 . . TGTGCCAGCAGCTTAGATGGTAATCAGCCCCAGCATTTT CASSLDGNQPQHF
TRBJ2-3 TRBV2 TRBD2 . TGTGCCAGCAGGTGGGGACTAGCGGTCGCAGATACGCAGTATTTT CASRWGLAVADTQYF
TRBJ1-2 TRBV6-5 . . TGTGCCAGCAGTTACTCCGAAGCAGGAGACTATGGCTACACCTTC CASSYSEAGDYGYTF
TRBJ2-2 TRBV19 TRBD1 . TGTGCCTCAATCCCCCGAGACAGGGCGAACACCGGGGAGCTGTTTTTT CASIPRDRANTGELFF
TRBJ2-4 TRBV2 . once TGTGCCAGCACTAGGGAGGCCAAAAACATTCAGTACTTC CASTREAKNIQYF
TRBJ1-5 TRBV19 . . TGTGCCAGTAGTATAGTTGCGGGGGACCTTAGCAATCAGCCCCAGCATTTT CASSIVAGDLSNQPQHF
TRBJ1-1 TRBV7-6 TRBD1 . TGTGCCAGCAGTTTGGTCTTTGGGACAGGGGACACTGAAGCTTTCTTT CASSLVFGTGDTEAFF
TRBJ2-4 TRBV19 . . TGTGCCAGTCGCGCCCAGGGGTCCTCAAACATTCAGTACTTC CASRAQGSSNIQYF
TRBJ1-5 TRBV18 TRBD1 . TGTGCCAGCTCACCTGCCGGGACAGGGAGCAATCAGCCCCAGCATTTT CASSPAGTGSNQPQHF
TRBJ2-1 TRBV11-2 . . TGTGCCAGCAGCCCGCGGGGTTGGGAGCAGTTCTTC CASSPRGWEQFF
TRBJ1-1 TRBV12-2 . once TGTGCAAGTCGCCTTGAGGGGGCCGCGAGGAACACTGAAGCTTTCTTT CASRLEGAARNTEAFF
TRBJ1-2 TRBV30 TRBD1 . TGTGCCTGGAGCGCTTTGGGACAGGGGGTCCGTGTGGGCTACACCTTC CAWSALGQGVRVGYTF
TRBJ2-2 TRBV5-1 . . TGCGCCAGCAGCTTGGGGGAAGCTGAGGTCGGGGAGCTGTTTTTT CASSLGEAEVGELFF
TRBJ2-1 TRBV19 . . TGTGCCAGTAGCGTGGAGGAGACGGAGTTCTTC CASSVEETEFF
TRBJ1-2 TRBV30 . . TGTGCCTGGAGCCTAAACAGGGCGGGCTATGGCTACACCTTC CAWSLNRAGYGYTF
TRBJ2-1 TRBV18 . . TGTGCCAGCTCACCATCGGTCCCGAGCTCCTACAATGAGCAGTTCTTC CASSPSVPSSYNEQFF
TRBJ1-1 TRBV25-1 . . TGTGCCAGCAGTGAATTTGGGGTGGCCACTGAAGCTTTCTTT CASSEFGVATEAFF
TRBJ2-3 TRBV4-3 . . TGCGCCAGCAGCCAAGAAGGGACGGGCACAGATACGCAGTATTTT CASSQEGTGTDTQYF
TRBJ2-7 TRBV5-1 . . TGCGCCAGCAGCATAGAGGGACGGAACTACGAGCAGTACTTC CASSIEGRNYEQYF
TRBJ2-1 TRBV25-1 TRBD1 . TGTGCCAGCAGTGACGAGGGACAGGGGGCCGATGAGCAGTTCTTC CASSDEGQGADEQFF